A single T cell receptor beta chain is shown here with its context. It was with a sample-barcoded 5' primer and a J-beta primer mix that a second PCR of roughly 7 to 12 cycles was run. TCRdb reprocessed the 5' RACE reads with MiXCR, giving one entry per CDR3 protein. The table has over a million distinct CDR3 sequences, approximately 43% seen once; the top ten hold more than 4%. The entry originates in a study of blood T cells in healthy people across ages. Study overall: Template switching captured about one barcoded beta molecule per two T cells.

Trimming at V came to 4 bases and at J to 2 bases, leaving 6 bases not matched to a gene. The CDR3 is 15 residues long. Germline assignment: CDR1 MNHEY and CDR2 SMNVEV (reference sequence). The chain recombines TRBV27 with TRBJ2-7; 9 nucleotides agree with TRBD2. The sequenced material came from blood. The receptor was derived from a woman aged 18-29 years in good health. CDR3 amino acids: CASSYAAGGPYEQYF. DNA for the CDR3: TGTGCCAGCAGTTACGCAGCGGGAGGACCCTACGAGCAGTACTTC.